The entry below gives a single TCR beta chain sequence along with its context. The target antigen is unknown. These data are taken from a study of vaccination effects on CD4 cells after COVID-19. The germline gives CDR1 MNHEY, CDR2 SMNVEV (reference sequence). CDR3 length: 15 amino acids. J was trimmed by 7 bases and V by 5 bases; bases with no gene match: 10. This table comes from immunoSEQ multiplex PCR, and its TCRdb copy is limited to in-frame clones, with some not included. The data contain around 50,000 clones, about 74% of them singletons. The culture ran for approximately nine days before CD4+ T cells were isolated. A positive SARS-CoV-2 PCR test fell between March and December 2020. Of the BNT162b2 and mRNA-1273 vaccines, participants received two doses of one or the other. Cultures had half their medium replaced with IL-2 medium on days 3 and 7.

Sequencing used CD4+ T cells from PBMCs cultured without peptide, obtained after COVID-19 vaccination. The source of this sequence is a human donor who had a prior SARS-CoV-2 infection. The chain has TRBV27 and TRBJ1-2; 10 bases line up with TRBD1. As DNA, the CDR3 is TGTGCCAGCAGTAACCGACAGGGGGCTCTTTCTGGCTACACCTTC. This encodes CASSNRQGALSGYTF.